The next 27 T cell receptor beta chains were all read from a single sample in a study of Ad26.COV2.S vaccination and SARS-CoV-2 variants. As for treatment: 15 to 20 received Ad26.COV2.S at low or high dose, single or two shots; 5 received placebo; per-sample allocation not given. It was on day 63 after the first vaccine or placebo injection that samples were taken. Libraries were prepared by immunoSEQ multiplex PCR; TCRdb keeps only in-frame clonotypes and omits some of them. The table lists about 430,000 clones, around 90% of them singletons. This specimen consisted of peripheral blood, obtained in a trial of Ad26.COV2.S vaccine versus placebo. The receptors here all came from a person aged 18-65 years who received the Ad26.COV2.S COVID-19 vaccine or a placebo.

The CDR3 DNA sequence: TGTGCCAGCAGCCCGACGGGCGGGAGCAATCAGCCCCAGCATTTT. This codes for CASSPTGGSNQPQHF. The chain links TRBV7-2 to TRBJ1-5; D remains unclear. V lost 5 bases to trimming and J lost 1 base, with 12 bases between them. Looked up from germline, CDR1 is SGHTA and CDR2 is FQGNSA. CDR3 length: 15 residues.

V gene TRBV11-2 combines with J gene TRBJ2-3, with D hard to call. The germline CDR1 and CDR2 sequences are SGHAT and FQNNGV. There are 12 residues in the CDR3. The V gene lost 1 base and the J gene lost 4 bases, with 3 bases spanning the gap. The CDR3 DNA reads as TGTGCCAGCAGCTTAGCATCAGATACGCAGTATTTT. Its protein product is CASSLASDTQYF.

In DNA, the CDR3 is TGTGCCATCAGTGAGGGGGGGCGCGTCTATGGCTACACCTTC. It encodes CAISEGGRVYGYTF. The rearrangement uses TRBV10-3 and TRBJ1-2, with D perhaps matching TRBD1 (6 bases). This CDR3 comprises 14 residues. CDR1 and CDR2 from the germline V gene are ENHRY and SYGVKD. V lost 2 bases to trimming and J lost 4 bases, with 11 bases between them.

Remarks on this clone: Different DNA sequences within this sample yield the same CDR3. The rearrangement links TRBV24-1 to TRBJ2-5, with D hard to call. This CDR3 region has 12 residues. With 4 bases removed from V and 3 bases from J, the gap between germline ends came to 5 bases. CDR1 and CDR2 from the germline V gene are KGHDR and SFDVKD. The DNA for the CDR3 is TGTGCCACCAGTGACTTCGAAGAGACCCAGTACTTC. This gives the protein CATSDFEETQYF.

Written as DNA, the CDR3 is TGTGCCAGCAGCGTGGGTCTAGGACTAGGTTCCACCGGGGAGCTGTTTTTT. This sequence encodes CASSVGLGLGSTGELFF. The chain carries TRBV9 and TRBJ2-2; TRBD2 matches at 7 bases. With V trimmed by 2 bases and J by 4 bases, 11 bases remained unmatched. This CDR3 region has 17 residues. CDR1 is SGDLS, CDR2 YYNGEE, per germline.

This chain connects TRBV12-3 or TRBV12-4 to TRBJ2-7; D gene ambiguous. The CDR3 sequence is 13 residues long. V was trimmed by 5 bases and J by 5 bases, leaving 13 bases between them. The CDR3 here is CASSRRPPDEQYF. The CDR3 nucleotides read TGTGCCAGCAGTCGCAGACCCCCCGACGAGCAGTACTTC.

The chain is built from TRBV29-1 and TRBJ2-2; D may be TRBD2 (5 bases). V lost 7 bases to trimming and J lost 6 bases, with 18 bases between them. Germline V gives CDR1 SQVTM, CDR2 ANQGSEA. The CDR3 is 14 residues long. CDR3 sequence: CSAMGAPNPGELFF. The CDR3 DNA reads TGCAGCGCCATGGGAGCCCCAAATCCCGGGGAGCTGTTTTTT.

The chain recombines TRBV4-2 with TRBJ1-4, with 8 bases aligning to TRBD1. V was pared by 2 bases and J by 9 bases, with 5 bases of the junction left unmatched. Germline CDR1 reads LGHNA; CDR2 reads YNFKEQ. This CDR3 region has 14 residues. The chain's CDR3 is CASSQRDRQKKLFF. The CDR3 DNA sequence: TGTGCCAGCAGCCAACGGGACAGGCAAAAAAAACTGTTTTTT.

The chain links TRBV25-1 to TRBJ2-3; D unresolved. The CDR3 has 16 residues. Germline-derived CDR1 and CDR2 are MGHDK and SYGVNS. Trimming shortened V by 0 bases and J by 4 bases, and 14 bases separated the two germline ends. CDR3 residues: CASSEYSSAAPDTQYF. The CDR3 DNA reads TGTGCCAGCAGTGAATATAGTTCGGCGGCCCCAGATACGCAGTATTTT.

This clone was counted once. V is TRBV4-2 and J is TRBJ2-5; the D gene is possibly TRBD1 (6 bases). CDR1 and CDR2 (germline): LGHNA, YNFKEQ. The CDR3 spans 13 residues. Trimming left V 8 bases short and J 3 bases short, with 13 bases between. CDR3 region: CASADSHEETQYF. The CDR3 DNA reads TGTGCCAGCGCGGACAGCCATGAAGAGACCCAGTACTTC.

The chain has TRBV5-5 and TRBJ2-2; 8 nucleotides agree with TRBD2. CDR1 is SGHKS, CDR2 YYEKEE, per germline (reference sequence). The CDR3 length is 13 residues. J lost 5 bases, V lost 4 bases, and 1 base had no gene match. The CDR3 nucleotides are TGTGCCAGCAGCGCGGGAGGAACCGGGGAGCTGTTTTTT. Translation gives CASSAGGTGELFF.

V gene TRBV5-4 combines with J gene TRBJ1-1; D is undetermined. Germline V CDR1 and CDR2: SGHNT, YYREEE (reference sequence). V dropped 0 bases and J dropped 5 bases, with 8 bases sitting between them. CDR3 size: 13 residues. This CDR3 is CASSLVVGTEAFF. DNA for the CDR3: TGTGCCAGCAGCTTGGTCGTGGGAACTGAAGCTTTCTTT.

This sequence joins TRBV6-1 and TRBJ2-5; D unresolved. The CDR3 spans 18 residues. Trimming took off 2 bases at V and 4 bases at J, with 23 bases between the two ends. In germline, CDR1 is MNHNS, CDR2 SASEGT. The CDR3 DNA is TGTGCCAGCAGTGAACCCCGGGTCGCCCAGGTGATTTTAGAGACCCAGTACTTC. It is translated as CASSEPRVAQVILETQYF.

This clone appeared once. This sequence joins TRBV27 and TRBJ1-5; a possible D gene is TRBD1 (5 bases). Germline-derived CDR1 and CDR2 are MNHEY and SMNVEV (reference sequence). V dropped 8 bases and J dropped 1 base, with 18 bases sitting between them. The CDR3 extends over 16 amino acids. CDR3 DNA sequence: TGTGCCAGCGGCTTAGTTGGGGACGGCAGCAATCAGCCCCAGCATTTT. Translated, it gives CASGLVGDGSNQPQHF.

V usage is TRBV4-1 and J usage is TRBJ2-7; D possibly corresponds to TRBD2 (5 bases). The V end was cut by 1 base, the J end by 1 base, with 17 bases between. The CDR3 is 17 amino acids. The germline V gene encodes CDR1 MGHRA and CDR2 YSYEKL. The CDR3, as DNA: TGCGCCAGCAGCCAAGTAGATACCCCGGGATCATCCTACGAGCAGTACTTC. This sequence encodes CASSQVDTPGSSYEQYF.

The V call is TRBV18, the J call TRBJ2-5; 7 nucleotides agree with TRBD1. V shed 6 bases, J shed 2 bases, and the junction held 9 bases outside the gene matches. CDR3 length equals 15 residues. CDR1 is KGHSH and CDR2 is LQKENI in the germline V gene. The CDR3 loop is CASSPDRVRQETQYF. The CDR3 DNA is TGTGCCAGCTCGCCCGACAGGGTTAGGCAAGAGACCCAGTACTTC.

The chain uses TRBV2 and TRBJ2-1, with TRBD1 identical over 7 bases. This CDR3 is 15 amino acids long. V was pared by 4 bases and J by 3 bases, with 6 bases of the junction left unmatched. CDR1 is SNHLY, CDR2 FYNNEI, per germline. The CDR3 loop is CASSGGTVVYNEQFF. The CDR3 DNA is TGTGCCAGCAGTGGTGGGACAGTCGTCTACAATGAGCAGTTCTTC.

The chain has TRBV29-1 and TRBJ1-1; D is unresolved. Germline loops: CDR1 SQVTM, CDR2 ANQGSEA. The CDR3 covers 15 residues. V lost 4 bases, J lost 1 base, and 16 bases lay in between. CDR3 DNA: TGCAGCGTTGTCGCCCCCCGGACGGGGAACACTGAAGCTTTCTTT. Amino acid sequence: CSVVAPRTGNTEAFF. The full variable domain, with the rest looked up from reference TRBV29-1 and TRBJ1-1, is SAVISQKPSRDICQRGTSLTIQCQVDSQVTMMFWYRQQPGQSLTLIATANQGSEATYESGFVIDKFPISRPNLTFSTLTVSNMSPEDSSIYLCSVVAPRTGNTEAFFGQGTRLTVV.

In nucleotides, the CDR3 is TGTGCCAGCAGCTTATTCCCAGGGCATGAGCAGTTCTTC. It encodes CASSLFPGHEQFF. The rearrangement links TRBV11-2 to TRBJ2-1; D is perhaps TRBD1 (5 bases). The CDR3 runs 13 residues. The V gene lost 2 bases and the J gene lost 8 bases, with 10 bases spanning the gap. The germline CDR1 and CDR2 sequences are SGHAT and FQNNGV.

The rearrangement joins TRBV9 to TRBJ1-2; tentative D call: TRBD1 (6 bases). Trimming removed 2 bases at V and 3 bases at J, with 11 bases between. This CDR3 region has 14 residues. Germline values: CDR1 SGDLS, CDR2 YYNGEE. The CDR3 coding sequence is TGTGCCAGCAGCGTGTCGGACAGTTACTATGGCTACACCTTC. Its translation: CASSVSDSYYGYTF.

This sequence joins TRBV10-2 and TRBJ2-7, with 7 bases that match TRBD1. Germline CDR1 is WSHSY and CDR2 is SAAADI. J was trimmed by 0 bases and V by 6 bases; bases with no gene match: 5. The CDR3 is made up of 14 amino acids. The CDR3 DNA reads TGCGCCAGCAGCACCACAGGGGCCTCCTACGAGCAGTACTTC. This sequence encodes CASSTTGASYEQYF.

The rearrangement links TRBV6-2 or TRBV6-3 to TRBJ2-7; a weak D match, TRBD2 (6 bases). The CDR3 loop spans 13 amino acids. The V end lost 5 bases, the J end lost 4 bases, and 12 bases lay between the germline ends. The germline gives CDR1 MNHEY, CDR2 SVGEGT. The CDR3 DNA follows: TGTGCCAGCAGTGACTTAGCGGCTTACGAGCAGTACTTC. It specifies CASSDLAAYEQYF.

This clone has just a few counts. The chain is built from TRBV15 and TRBJ2-7, with D unclear. The CDR3 loop spans 15 amino acids. Deletions cut 1 base from V and 4 bases from J, with 14 bases between. CDR1 is LNHNV and CDR2 is YYDKDF in the germline V gene (reference sequence). The CDR3 DNA sequence: TGTGCCACCAGCAGAGGGGCCGTACGATCTTACGAGCAGTACTTC. Translating gives CATSRGAVRSYEQYF.

The chain combines TRBV6-2 or TRBV6-3 with TRBJ2-4; D tentatively reads TRBD1 or TRBD2 (5 bases each). Germline CDR1 reads MNHEY; CDR2 reads SVGEGT. Trimming took off 6 bases at V and 7 bases at J, with 13 bases between the two ends. CDR3 length: 13 residues. The CDR3 DNA is TGTGCCAGCAGCTCGGGGACCTATAACATTCAGTACTTC. This codes for CASSSGTYNIQYF.

This chain joins TRBV9 and TRBJ2-1, with TRBD1 identical over 9 bases. Trimming removed 2 bases from V and 9 bases from J; junction bases left unmatched: 12. The CDR3 sequence is 16 residues long. CDR1 is SGDLS and CDR2 is YYNGEE in the germline V gene. The chain's CDR3 is CASSVFRDRAFGEQFF. The CDR3 DNA is TGTGCCAGCAGCGTCTTCCGGGACAGGGCTTTTGGTGAGCAGTTCTTC.

The chain is built from TRBV6-5 and TRBJ2-7; no clear D. V lost 0 bases, J lost 4 bases, and 13 bases lay in between. CDR3 length equals 15 residues. Germline V CDR1 and CDR2: MNHEY, SVGAGI. The CDR3 DNA follows: TGTGCCAGCAGTTACTCGGGCTCAAACTTTTACGAGCAGTACTTC. Amino acids: CASSYSGSNFYEQYF.

The rearrangement joins TRBV3-1 (or the pseudogene TRBV3-2) to TRBJ2-7; D remains unclear. V lost 1 base and J 2 bases, leaving 9 bases between the germline ends. CDR1 and CDR2 from the germline V gene are LGHDT and YNNKEL (reference sequence). The CDR3 is 14 residues long. CDR3 nucleotides: TGTGCCAGCAGCCAAGTTACCAGGCCCTACGAGCAGTACTTC. Its protein product is CASSQVTRPYEQYF.